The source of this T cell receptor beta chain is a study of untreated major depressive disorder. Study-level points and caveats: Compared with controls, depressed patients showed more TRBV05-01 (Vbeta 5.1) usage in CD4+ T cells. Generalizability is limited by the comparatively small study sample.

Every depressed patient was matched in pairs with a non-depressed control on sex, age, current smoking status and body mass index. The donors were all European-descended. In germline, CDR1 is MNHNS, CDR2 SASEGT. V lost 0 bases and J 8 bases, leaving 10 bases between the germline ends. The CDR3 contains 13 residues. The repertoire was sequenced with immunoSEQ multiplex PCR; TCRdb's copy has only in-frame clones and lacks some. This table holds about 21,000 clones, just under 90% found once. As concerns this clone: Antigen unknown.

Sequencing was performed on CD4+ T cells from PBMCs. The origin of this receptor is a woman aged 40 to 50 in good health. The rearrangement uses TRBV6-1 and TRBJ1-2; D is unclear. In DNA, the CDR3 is TGTGCCAGCAGTGAAGCCCCCATTTGGGGCTACACCTTC. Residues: CASSEAPIWGYTF.